The T cell receptor (beta chain) under discussion was sequenced for a study of ipilimumab plus nivolumab after autologous stem cell transplantation. Study information: Median doses per patient: roughly 5 ipilimumab, under ten nivolumab. The myeloma group: high-risk transplant-naive, or relapse within 3 years after first autologous transplant.

V lost 7 bases, J lost 3 bases, and 5 bases stayed unmatched. This CDR3 region has 13 residues. Germline V CDR1 and CDR2: MNHNY, SVGAGI (reference sequence). Measured with immunoSEQ multiplex PCR; TCRdb has only the in-frame clones, and not every one. The data contain about 43,000 clones, roughly 84% of them singletons. Ipilimumab, 1 mg/kg, started 14 to 28 days after autologous transplant. The specimen was PBMCs, collected in a trial of ipilimumab plus nivolumab as post-transplant consolidation. This TCR came from a male donor with multiple myeloma. The chain employs TRBV6-6 and TRBJ2-5; 7 bases agree with TRBD2. This chain's CDR3 is CASTLGREETQYF. The CDR3 DNA reads TGTGCCAGCACCTTGGGGAGGGAAGAGACCCAGTACTTC.